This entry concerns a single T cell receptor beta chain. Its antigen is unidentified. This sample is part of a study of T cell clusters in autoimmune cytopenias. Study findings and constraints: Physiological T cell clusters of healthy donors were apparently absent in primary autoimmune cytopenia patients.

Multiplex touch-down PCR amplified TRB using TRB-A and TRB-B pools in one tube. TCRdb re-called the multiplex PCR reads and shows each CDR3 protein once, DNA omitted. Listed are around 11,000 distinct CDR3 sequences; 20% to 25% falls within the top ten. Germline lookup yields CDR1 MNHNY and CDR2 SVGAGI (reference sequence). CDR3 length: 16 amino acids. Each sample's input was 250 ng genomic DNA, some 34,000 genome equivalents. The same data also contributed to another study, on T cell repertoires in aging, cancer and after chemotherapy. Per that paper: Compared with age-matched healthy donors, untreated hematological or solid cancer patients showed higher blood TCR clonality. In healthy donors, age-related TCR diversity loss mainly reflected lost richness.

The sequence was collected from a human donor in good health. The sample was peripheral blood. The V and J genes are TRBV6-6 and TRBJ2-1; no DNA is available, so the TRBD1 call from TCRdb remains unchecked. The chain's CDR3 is CASSEWMGEAYNEQFF.